These T cell receptor beta chains were read from a single sample in a study of beta chain features in type 1 diabetes. Sequencing was performed with immunoSEQ multiplex PCR; in TCRdb, only in-frame clones are kept and a portion is missing. This sample has hundreds of thousands of clones, with 15% to 20% found just once. The sample comprised naive CD4+ T cells from blood. The receptors derive from a woman between 18 and 29 years old in good health. CDR3s include the opening cysteine and the closing phenylalanine or tryptophan. Each record gives: V gene, J gene, clone size, D gene, CDR3 DNA, CDR3 protein. A D gene is named only where the DNA matches it firmly. The listing skips clone size in some rows; elsewhere it reads once, few, many or a size class.

>TRBV28|TRBJ2-7|.|TRBD1
TGTGCCAGCAGTCCGACAGGGGCCCTCCTCGAGCAGTACTTC
CASSPTGALLEQYF
>TRBV7-3|TRBJ1-1|few|.
TGTGCCAGCAGCTTTATGGAAGACACTGAAGCTTTCTTT
CASSFMEDTEAFF
>TRBV7-2|TRBJ2-5|few|TRBD1
TGTGCCAGCAGCTTAGTCAGGGGGCTAGGTAATGGAGAGACCCAGTACTTC
CASSLVRGLGNGETQYF
>TRBV7-3|TRBJ2-1|few|.
TGTGCCAGCAGCTTAGCGGCGTACGATGAGCAGTTCTTC
CASSLAAYDEQFF
>TRBV7-2|TRBJ2-1|.|TRBD2
TGTGCCAGCAGCTCTCTAGCGGGAAGATACAATGAGCAGTTCTTC
CASSSLAGRYNEQFF
>TRBV27|TRBJ2-5|few|.
TGTGCCAGCAGATCCGTCACCCCCCGGGCGGCGCAAGAGACCCAGTACTTC
CASRSVTPRAAQETQYF
>TRBV5-1|TRBJ2-2|.|TRBD1
TGCGCCAGCAGCCCGGGACAGGGGGCGGGCGCCGGGGAGCTGTTTTTT
CASSPGQGAGAGELFF
>TRBV5-4|TRBJ2-2|once|TRBD2
TGTGCCAGCAGCCGGGGACTAGCTTCCGGGGAGCTGTTTTTT
CASSRGLASGELFF
>TRBV28|TRBJ2-7|.|.
TGTGCCAGCAGTACCACCTACGAGCAGTACTTC
CASSTTYEQYF
>TRBV4-3|TRBJ2-7|.|.
TGCGCCAGCAGCCAAGCCCCAGGGGTTGGGGAGCAGTACTTC
CASSQAPGVGEQYF
>TRBV7-9|TRBJ2-6|few|.
TGTGCCAGCCCCACGGCCAACGTCCTGACTTTC
CASPTANVLTF
>TRBV7-9|TRBJ2-5|few|.
TGTGCCAGCAGCTTAGCCCTGGCTGGGCGTGAGACCCAGTACTTC
CASSLALAGRETQYF
>TRBV9|TRBJ2-6|.|.
TGTGCCAGCAGCGTGGGGGCCGCTGGGGCCAACGTCCTGACTTTC
CASSVGAAGANVLTF
>TRBV7-2|TRBJ2-3|few|.
TGTGCCAGCAGCTTATCCCGCACAGATACGCAGTATTTT
CASSLSRTDTQYF
>TRBV9|TRBJ2-2|.|TRBD2
TGTGCCAGCAGCAATAGCGGGAGGTACACCGGGGAGCTGTTTTTT
CASSNSGRYTGELFF
>TRBV4-3|TRBJ2-3|.|.
TGCGCCAGCAGCCAAGATAAGGGAGATACGCAGTATTTT
CASSQDKGDTQYF
>TRBV28|TRBJ2-7|.|TRBD2
TGTGCCGCTGTGGGACTAGCGACCTACGAGCAGTACTTC
CAAVGLATYEQYF
>TRBV5-1|TRBJ2-3|few|TRBD2
TGCGCCAGCAGCACAGGGACTAGCGGGAGTATGGATACGCAGTATTTT
CASSTGTSGSMDTQYF
>TRBV11-2|TRBJ2-3|few|.
TGTGCCAGCAGCGAAGGAAATCCCCTAGATACGCAGTATTTT
CASSEGNPLDTQYF
>TRBV5-1|TRBJ1-2|few|.
TGCGCCAGCAGCTTGGTAGCGACTAACTATGGCTACACCTTC
CASSLVATNYGYTF
>TRBV28|TRBJ2-7|.|.
TGTGCCAGCAGTTTCCAGGGAAGAGGTGAGCAGTACTTC
CASSFQGRGEQYF
>TRBV7-8|TRBJ2-5|few|.
TGTGCCAGCAGATTAGGGGTAGCCTGGGCGGGTGAAGAGACCCAGTACTTC
CASRLGVAWAGEETQYF
>TRBV7-2|TRBJ2-7|.|.
TGTGCCAGCAGCCCGGACAGTCACTCCTACGAGCAGTACTTC
CASSPDSHSYEQYF
>TRBV20-1|TRBJ1-1|few|.
TGCAGTGCGAATCCGGGACAAGAAGCTTTCTTT
CSANPGQEAFF
>TRBV5-4|TRBJ2-3|.|.
TGTGCCAGCAGCTTGAGTGGGGGGATTGCAGATACGCAGTATTTT
CASSLSGGIADTQYF
>TRBV7-2|TRBJ1-2|few|.
TGTGCCAGCAGCTCAGCCGACCCACGGTACTCCGGCTACACCTTC
CASSSADPRYSGYTF
>TRBV2|TRBJ1-2|.|.
TGTGCCAGCAGACACAGGACCCTTAACTATGGCTACACCTTC
CASRHRTLNYGYTF
>TRBV7-2|TRBJ1-5|.|.
TGTGCCAGCAGCTTAGGGGTGAAGCCCCAGCATTTT
CASSLGVKPQHF
>TRBV2|TRBJ1-5|.|.
TGTGCCAGCGCGACAGATACTAGCAATCAGCCCCAGCATTTT
CASATDTSNQPQHF
>TRBV6-5|TRBJ2-7|.|TRBD2
TGTGCCAGCAGTTACTCTTGGGGGGGCGAGCAGTACTTC
CASSYSWGGEQYF
>TRBV5-1|TRBJ2-1|few|.
TGCGCCAGCAGCTTGAGTCCAAAGTGGATGGGCCGATACAATGAGCAGTTCTTC
CASSLSPKWMGRYNEQFF